The 7 T cell receptor beta chains below were found in one sample sequenced in a study of patients and donors after allogeneic stem cell transplantation. TCRdb fed the RT-PCR reads into MiXCR, producing one record per CDR3 protein. This table has hundreds of thousands of distinct CDR3 sequences, roughly 17% appearing once. The sample taken for sequencing was blood, either unsorted or a sorted T cell fraction (not recorded which). All receptors derive from a human donor who was either an allogeneic HSCT recipient or a stem cell or donor lymphocyte infusion donor (not recorded which). It is not recorded whose cells these are; they may come from a transplant donor.

Many counts were recorded for this clonotype. The V and J genes are TRBV12-3 or TRBV12-4 and TRBJ2-1; no clear D. The length of the CDR3 is 11 residues. The ends were cut back, 3 bases at V and 4 bases at J, with 1 base in the middle. CDR3 sequence (DNA): TGTGCCAGCAGTTTTTACAATGAGCAGTTCTTC. Encoded protein: CASSFYNEQFF.

The chain is built from TRBV20-1 and TRBJ1-2; D remains unclear. The CDR3 loop spans 10 amino acids. V was clipped by 5 bases and J by 4 bases, with 5 bases between them. CDR1 and CDR2 from the germline V gene are DFQATT and SNEGSKA (reference sequence). CDR3 in DNA: TGCAGTGCTTGGCCCTATGGCTACACCTTC. As protein: CSAWPYGYTF.

This clonotype appeared many times. The rearrangement joins TRBV7-2 to TRBJ2-3, with 12 nucleotides matching TRBD2. In germline, CDR1 is SGHTA, CDR2 FQGNSA. The V and J ends lost 6 bases and 8 bases, in that order; junction bases with no gene match: 6. The CDR3 sequence is 14 residues long. CDR3 sequence: CASRLAGGPGTQYF. The CDR3 DNA reads TGTGCCAGCAGGCTAGCGGGGGGGCCGGGTACGCAGTATTTT.

The chain recombines TRBV5-6 with TRBJ2-2, with 8 positions matching TRBD1. The CDR3 length is 13 residues. CDR1 SGHDT and CDR2 YYEEEE come from the germline V gene. Trimming took 5 bases from V and 6 from J; bases not matched to a gene: 3. The CDR3 sequence: CASRRQGSGELFF. CDR3 sequence (DNA): TGTGCCAGCAGAAGACAGGGGTCCGGGGAGCTGTTTTTT.

In this sample, this clonotype turned up a few times. The chain joins TRBV11-2 to TRBJ1-1; D may be TRBD1 (5 bases). The CDR3 runs to 17 residues. CDR1 SGHAT and CDR2 FQNNGV come from the germline V gene. Trimming stripped 6 bases from V and 1 base from J, with 21 bases between. CDR3 DNA sequence: TGTGCCAGCAGTTTAACCCCCTCCCGGGGGGGGAACACTGAAGCTTTCTTT. Amino acid sequence: CASSLTPSRGGNTEAFF.

V gene TRBV5-4 combines with J gene TRBJ1-1; D unclear. The CDR3 sequence is 15 residues long. The germline gives CDR1 SGHNT, CDR2 YYREEE (reference sequence). V was clipped by 3 bases and J by 0 bases, with 12 bases between them. DNA of the CDR3: TGTGCCAGCAGCTCCCTATTCGGAGTGAACACTGAAGCTTTCTTT. Protein sequence: CASSSLFGVNTEAFF. The full variable domain, its missing parts supplied by reference TRBV5-4 and TRBJ1-1, is ETGVTQSPTHLIKTRGQQVTLRCSSQSGHNTVSWYQQALGQGPQFIFQYYREEENGRGNFPPRFSGLQFPNYSSELNVNALELDDSALYLCASSSLFGVNTEAFFGQGTRLTVV.

The chain uses TRBV12-3 or TRBV12-4 and TRBJ1-2, with 12 bases lining up with TRBD1. This CDR3 has 18 residues. The J segment lost 1 base and the V segment lost 6 bases, leaving 12 bases of the junction unmatched. The chain's CDR3 is CASSPRWGQGALNYGYTF. In DNA form, the CDR3 reads TGTGCCAGCAGCCCAAGGTGGGGACAGGGGGCGCTTAACTATGGCTACACCTTC.